Listed below are T cell receptor beta chains from one sample, sequenced in a study of blood T cell repertoires in COVID-19. Sequenced by immunoSEQ multiplex PCR; TCRdb stores in-frame clones only, minus some. The sample holds approximately 70,000 clones, around nine tenths seen once. The sample was peripheral blood. These receptors all stem from a human donor in a cohort sampled during active COVID-19. The CDR3 runs from the conserved cysteine through the conserved F or W. The D gene is left open where the match is weak. Clone size is given for some rows only: seen once, a few or many times, or a class if the clone is expanded.

>TRBJ2-7|TRBV5-4|.|.
TGTGCCAGCAGCTTTGAGAGGACCTACGAGCAGTACTTC
CASSFERTYEQYF
>TRBJ1-2|TRBV19|.|few
TGTGCCAGTAAAGGTCAGGGTCAGAACTATGGCTACACCTTC
CASKGQGQNYGYTF
>TRBJ1-1|TRBV3-1/TRBV3-2|.|.
TGTGCCAGCAGCCAAGATCCCGGGTTTGGTGAAGCTTTCTTT
CASSQDPGFGEAFF
>TRBJ1-2|TRBV6-6|TRBD1|.
TGTGCCAGCACCTCAAGGACAGGGCAAGAGGGGGGCTACACCTTC
CASTSRTGQEGGYTF
>TRBJ2-7|TRBV11-2|TRBD1|.
TGTGCCAGCAGCTTGGGGACCGGGACAGGTTTCTACGAGCAGTACTTC
CASSLGTGTGFYEQYF
>TRBJ2-5|TRBV11-2|TRBD2|.
TGTGCCAGCAGCTTCGCGGGGGGGAAAGAGACCCAGTACTTC
CASSFAGGKETQYF
>TRBJ2-3|TRBV9|TRBD2|.
TGTGCCAGCAGCCCTAGCGGGGGGGTAGATACGCAGTATTTT
CASSPSGGVDTQYF
>TRBJ1-2|TRBV11-2|.|once
TGTGCCAGCAGCGGGGGGGGACCCCCGGCCCTCATGGATGGCTACACCTTC
CASSGGGPPALMDGYTF
>TRBJ2-7|TRBV11-2|TRBD2|.
TGTGCCAGCAGCCGACTAGCGGGACGATATACCCCCCCTTACGAGCAGTACTTC
CASSRLAGRYTPPYEQYF
>TRBJ2-7|TRBV5-1|TRBD1|.
TGCGCCAGCAGCTTCCAGACAGGGGCCCACCTAGACGAGCAGTACTTC
CASSFQTGAHLDEQYF
>TRBJ2-1|TRBV19|TRBD2|.
TGTGCCACTTCTGAGCGGGGCTGGAATGAGCAGTTCTTC
CATSERGWNEQFF
>TRBJ2-7|TRBV6-5|TRBD1|.
TGTGCCAGCTCGCCGGGACAGGACCCCGAGCAGTACTTC
CASSPGQDPEQYF
>TRBJ1-2|TRBV27|TRBD1|.
TGTGCCAGCAGTCCCCTATCCGGACAGGGGAATTGGGGCTACACCTTC
CASSPLSGQGNWGYTF
>TRBJ1-1|TRBV18|.|.
TGTGCCAGCTCACCATGGGGAGGGGGGGGAACTGAAGCTTTCTTT
CASSPWGGGGTEAFF
>TRBJ1-6|TRBV6-5|.|.
TGTGCCAGCACCCCCACGGGATCCAATTCACCCCTCCACTTT
CASTPTGSNSPLHF
>TRBJ2-7|TRBV4-1|TRBD1|.
TGCGCCAGCAGCCGAGGGACAGGGGACTACGAGCAGTACTTC
CASSRGTGDYEQYF
>TRBJ1-1|TRBV7-2|.|.
TGTGCCAGCAGCCTGCGACCAGGGGAAGCTTTCTTT
CASSLRPGEAFF
>TRBJ1-2|TRBV29-1|TRBD1|.
TGCAGCGCCTCGACAGGGACCCGTGATGGCTACACCTTC
CSASTGTRDGYTF
>TRBJ1-3|TRBV5-4|TRBD1|.
TGTGCCAGCAGCCCGTCGTCCGAAACAGGGGATGGGCAGGGAAACACCATATATTTT
CASSPSSETGDGQGNTIYF
>TRBJ1-5|TRBV24-1|.|.
TGTGCCACCAGTGATGGGCGGGGCAATCAGCCCCAGCATTTT
CATSDGRGNQPQHF
>TRBJ1-5|TRBV2|TRBD1|.
TGTGCCAGCAGAGTTGGGACAGGGGGCAATCAGCCCCAGCATTTT
CASRVGTGGNQPQHF
>TRBJ1-2|TRBV11-2|.|.
TGTGCCAGCAGCTTAGATTCGGGGCAGGGGCTTGGCTACACCTTC
CASSLDSGQGLGYTF
>TRBJ1-1|TRBV18|.|once
TGTGCCAGCTCACCACCCATCAGACACAACACTGAAGCTTTCTTT
CASSPPIRHNTEAFF
>TRBJ2-7|TRBV6-6|.|.
TGTGCCAGCAGTTACCCTTCTTCGCCCCAGGTCTACGAGCAGTACTTC
CASSYPSSPQVYEQYF
>TRBJ1-2|TRBV7-8|.|.
TGTGCCAGCAGCCCCGCCGGGGGTAACTATGGCTACACCTTC
CASSPAGGNYGYTF
>TRBJ1-4|TRBV11-2|TRBD1|.
TGTGCCAGCAGCTTCAACAGGGGGCCCACTAATGAAAAACTGTTTTTT
CASSFNRGPTNEKLFF
>TRBJ1-2|TRBV30|.|.
TGTGCCTGGAGTGCGCGGACAGCAGTCTATGGCTACACCTTC
CAWSARTAVYGYTF
>TRBJ1-2|TRBV3-1/TRBV3-2|.|.
TGTGCCAGCAGCCAAGATAGGGGCCAGGCCTATGGCTACACCTTC
CASSQDRGQAYGYTF
>TRBJ2-7|TRBV6-1|.|.
TGTGCCAGCAGTGACGTTGTCAGGGTAGCTGAGCAGTACTTC
CASSDVVRVAEQYF
>TRBJ2-7|TRBV25-1|.|.
TGTGCCAGCAGTGAAACAGGCCAATACGAGCAGTACTTC
CASSETGQYEQYF
>TRBJ2-7|TRBV2|.|.
TGTGCCAGTTCAGGGGCCTCCTACGAGCAGTACTTC
CASSGASYEQYF
>TRBJ1-5|TRBV19|TRBD1|.
TGTGCCAGTAGTCCCAACGGGGGACAGGGGGACCCTAATCAGCCCCAGCATTTT
CASSPNGGQGDPNQPQHF
>TRBJ1-1|TRBV19|.|.
TGTGCCAGTAGTATGTCAGGGAACACTGAAGCTTTCTTT
CASSMSGNTEAFF
>TRBJ1-1|TRBV5-1|.|.
TGCGCCAGCAGCTTGGAACCTACGAACACTGAAGCTTTCTTT
CASSLEPTNTEAFF
>TRBJ2-7|TRBV6-6|.|.
TGTGCCAGCAGTTACAGGGGATCCTACGAGCAGTACTTC
CASSYRGSYEQYF
>TRBJ1-1|TRBV29-1|TRBD1|once
TGCAGCGTGAGGGGCCGCGTGGGGGACAGATTTTCGAACACTGAAGCTTTCTTT
CSVRGRVGDRFSNTEAFF
>TRBJ1-6|TRBV4-1|.|few
TGCGCCAGCAGCCACCGCAGGGTGTATAATTCACCCCTCCACTTT
CASSHRRVYNSPLHF
>TRBJ2-7|TRBV10-3|TRBD1|.
TGTGCCATCAGCCCTCAAGGGGACAGGGGCCCAAACTCCTACGAGCAGTACTTC
CAISPQGDRGPNSYEQYF
>TRBJ2-6|TRBV9|.|.
TGTGCCAGCAGCGTAGTAACAGGGCGGGGGGCCAACGTCCTGACTTTC
CASSVVTGRGANVLTF
>TRBJ1-1|TRBV11-2|.|once
TGTGCCAGCAGCTTAGGACGTCAACCGGGAACTGAAGCTTTCTTT
CASSLGRQPGTEAFF
>TRBJ1-1|TRBV7-2|TRBD1|.
TGTGCCAGCAGCTTAGAGACCGGGACAGGGTACTTGAACACTGAAGCTTTCTTT
CASSLETGTGYLNTEAFF
>TRBJ1-1|TRBV27|.|.
TGTGCCAGCAGTTCAGGAGGAGAAAACACTGAAGCTTTCTTT
CASSSGGENTEAFF
>TRBJ1-5|TRBV6-5|.|.
TGTGCCAGCAGTTACGGGCCGAGCGGGGATCAGCCCCAGCATTTT
CASSYGPSGDQPQHF
>TRBJ1-1|TRBV11-2|.|.
TGTGCCAGCAGCTTAGTGGAGCACAGGGAGAACACTGAAGCTTTCTTT
CASSLVEHRENTEAFF
>TRBJ2-7|TRBV2|.|.
TGTGCCAGCAGGCTAAGCTCCTACGAGCAGTACTTC
CASRLSSYEQYF
>TRBJ1-1|TRBV9|TRBD1|.
TGTGCCAGCAAGGGGGCTACTGAAGCTTTCTTT
CASKGATEAFF
>TRBJ1-2|TRBV19|.|.
TGTGCCAGTAGTGTGCCAACGGGGAACTATGGCTACACCTTC
CASSVPTGNYGYTF
>TRBJ1-4|TRBV7-2|.|.
TGTGCCAGCAGCCCAGCAACTAATGAAAAACTGTTTTTT
CASSPATNEKLFF
>TRBJ2-6|TRBV5-6|.|.
TGTGCCAGCAGCTTGATTGAGACAGGGGCCAACGTCCTGACTTTC
CASSLIETGANVLTF
>TRBJ2-5|TRBV7-7|TRBD1|.
TGTGCCAGCAGCCCCTGGACAGGCGGCCAAGAGACCCAGTACTTC
CASSPWTGGQETQYF
>TRBJ1-3|TRBV9|TRBD1|.
TGTGCCAGCAGCTCCACGACAGGGGGCCTTGGAAACACCATATATTTT
CASSSTTGGLGNTIYF
>TRBJ2-5|TRBV2|TRBD2|.
TGTGCCAGCAGCGGACTAGCGGGGGGGAAAGAGACCCAGTACTTC
CASSGLAGGKETQYF
>TRBJ2-7|TRBV20-1|TRBD2|once
TGCAGTGCTAGTTGGGGTAGGGAGGGTGAGCAGTACTTC
CSASWGREGEQYF
>TRBJ2-7|TRBV11-2|TRBD2|once
TGTGCCAGCAGCTTAGCGGTTCTAGCGGGGGACTACGAGCAGTACTTC
CASSLAVLAGDYEQYF
>TRBJ2-2|TRBV4-1|TRBD2|.
TGCGCCAGCAGCATCAGCCCCCTAGCGGGGAATCCCGGGGAGCTGTTTTTT
CASSISPLAGNPGELFF
>TRBJ2-2|TRBV14|TRBD1|.
TGTGCCAGCAGCCAAGATATTGTCGGACAGGGACACACCGGGGAGCTGTTTTTT
CASSQDIVGQGHTGELFF
>TRBJ2-5|TRBV4-1|.|.
TGCGCCAGCAGCGATCAGGGACTGGGGAACCAAGAGACCCAGTACTTC
CASSDQGLGNQETQYF
>TRBJ2-2|TRBV4-2|.|.
TGTGCCAGCAGTGAGAGGCCCGGGGAGCTGTTTTTT
CASSERPGELFF